The 2 T cell receptor beta chains reported below all come from one sample, sequenced in a study of shared clonotypes between healthy human individuals. The protocol was immunoSEQ multiplex PCR, while the TCRdb copy is restricted to in-frame clones and leaves out a portion. This table has 2 million to 2.5 million clones, 80% to 95% appearing once. Sequencing used naive CD4+ T cells from PBMCs. The subset was: CD45RA+ positively selected. Receptors originate from a man younger than 35 in good health. Some clones in this sample may be carry-over from other donors' samples.

As regards this clone: Other DNA sequences in the sample encode the same CDR3. The chain combines TRBV5-1 with TRBJ1-4; 11 nucleotides line up with TRBD1. This CDR3 is built from 15 residues. V shed 0 bases, J shed 8 bases, and the junction held 3 bases outside the gene matches. Germline V lookup: CDR1 SGHRS, CDR2 YFSETQ. This chain's CDR3 is CASSLEGQGGEKLFF. The CDR3 DNA is TGCGCCAGCAGCTTGGAGGGACAGGGGGGCGAAAAACTGTTTTTT.

This clone was seen once. The gene calls are TRBV27 and TRBJ2-7; 7 bases are a match to TRBD2. CDR1 MNHEY and CDR2 SMNVEV come from the germline V gene (reference sequence). The V gene end was trimmed by 3 bases and the J gene end by 6 bases; junction bases not matched to a gene: 23. The CDR3 spans 19 residues. In DNA form, the CDR3 reads TGTGCCAGCAGTTTTAGCCCTTTTCGTCGCGCGGGAGATTCGCGCGAGCAGTACTTC. Translating gives CASSFSPFRRAGDSREQYF.